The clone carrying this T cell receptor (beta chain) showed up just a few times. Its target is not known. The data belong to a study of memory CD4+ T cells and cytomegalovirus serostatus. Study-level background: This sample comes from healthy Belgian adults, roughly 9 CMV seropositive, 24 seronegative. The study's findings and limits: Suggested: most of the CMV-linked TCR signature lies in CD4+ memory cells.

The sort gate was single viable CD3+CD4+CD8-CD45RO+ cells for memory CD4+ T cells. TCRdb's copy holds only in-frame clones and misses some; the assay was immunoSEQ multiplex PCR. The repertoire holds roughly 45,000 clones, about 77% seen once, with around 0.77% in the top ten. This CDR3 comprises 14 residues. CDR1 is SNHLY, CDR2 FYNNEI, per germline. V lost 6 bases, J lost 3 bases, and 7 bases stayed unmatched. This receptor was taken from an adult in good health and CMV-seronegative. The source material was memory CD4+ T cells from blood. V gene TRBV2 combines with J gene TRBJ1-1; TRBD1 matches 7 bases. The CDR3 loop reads CASSLRQGYTEAFF. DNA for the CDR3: TGTGCCAGCAGCCTCAGACAGGGCTACACTGAAGCTTTCTTT.